The present T cell receptor beta chain was sequenced within a study of shared clonotypes between healthy human individuals. Study overall: Those who served as donors were two women and a few men between the ages of 18 and 49. Notes on the study in general: A small donor pool kept down the genetic and exposure-history diversity that was represented.

Deep was the level at which the assay was run. Original analysis: Junction-only sequences without quality scores came from ImmunoSEQ, so filtering differed. Profiling relied on immunoSEQ multiplex PCR, and the TCRdb table lists in-frame clones only, not all of them. Clone size and V and J calls were adopted from that table, with D and trimming inferred from the DNA. The sample shows hundreds of thousands of clones, 75% to 85% of them seen only once. V lost 5 bases, J lost 4 bases, and 9 bases stayed unmatched. This CDR3 has 16 residues. CDR1 ENHRY and CDR2 SYGVKD come from the germline V gene. On this clone itself: Its specificity is not known. This same CDR3 is encoded by further DNA sequences in the sample.

This sequence originates from a woman in her 40s in good health. Some clones in this sample may be carry-over from other donors' samples. Sequencing input: PBMCs. This sequence joins TRBV10-3 and TRBJ2-3; 10 bases are shared with TRBD2. The CDR3 sequence: CAISPGLAGVADTQYF. The CDR3 nucleotides are TGTGCCATCAGTCCCGGGCTAGCGGGAGTGGCAGATACGCAGTATTTT.